This record concerns one T cell receptor (beta chain) sequence. Repertoires were generated with immunoSEQ multiplex PCR, while TCRdb's copy carries only in-frame clones and drops some. The sample includes about 81,000 clones, around 94% of them seen just once. The data derive from a study of control samples from healthy donors and cancer patients. Germline V lookup: CDR1 ENHRY, CDR2 SYGVKD. V shed 6 bases and J 1 base; nucleotides not matched to a gene: 8. CDR3 length: 18 residues. The clonotype originates from a young woman in good health. Sequences were obtained from blood. This chain connects TRBV10-3 to TRBJ2-2; 13 nucleotides align to TRBD2. The CDR3 nucleotides read TGTGCCATCAGAGCCCTACGGACTAGCGGGAGGAACACCGGGGAGCTGTTTTTT. It is translated as CAIRALRTSGRNTGELFF.